This T cell receptor beta chain derives from a study of beta chain features in type 1 diabetes. At the level of the study: Analysis included around 100 million sorted cells drawn from all samples.

This clone was observed a handful of times. Its antigen remains unidentified. Within the sample, other DNA sequences also encode this same CDR3. Expressed TCRB transcripts were sequenced because the isolated RNA had all been reverse transcribed beforehand. This table comes from immunoSEQ multiplex PCR, and its TCRdb copy is limited to in-frame clones, with some not included. The table has 250,000 to 300,000 clones, around 24% seen once. The CDR3 contains 13 residues. Germline CDR1 is SGHRS and CDR2 is YFSETQ. Trimming stripped 1 base from V and 1 base from J, with 5 bases between. Whole-study findings and limits: Shortening of TCRB CDR3s, moderate but significant, appeared in all four CD4+ subsets of Type 1 diabetes patients. Junctions at VDJ sites from type 1 diabetes patients had fewer insertions and more deletions. High-TCR-expressing cells could be over-represented by cDNA sequencing.

CD45RO/CCR7/CD25/CD127/CD95/CD27 separated CD4+ naive, central memory, regulatory and stem cell-like memory cells by sorting. The sequence was obtained from a woman aged 30 to 39 with type 1 diabetes. Sequenced input: naive CD4+ T cells from blood. The chain uses TRBV5-1 and TRBJ1-1, with no clear D. CDR3 loop: CASSLTGNTEAFF. The CDR3 nucleotides are TGCGCCAGCAGCTTGACGGGGAACACTGAAGCTTTCTTT.